The T cell receptor beta chain under discussion was sequenced for a study of cytomegalovirus exposure and HLA in healthy donors. A multiplex PCR was run with 60 Vbeta primers and 13 Jbeta primers. Per the authors' pipeline: Roughly 80 million unique TCR beta chains, 10 million to 14 million shared, were counted in a later analysis. TCRdb's table, derived via immunoSEQ multiplex PCR, lists solely in-frame clones and lacks some. For V, J and clone size, that table is used; D and trimming come from the DNA. Of about 73,000 clones in the sample, under 80% are singletons; the top ten hold 5.5% to 8%. This clone was observed a few times. Its antigen is as yet unknown. Study-level points and caveats: Among donors in an Asian-associated ancestry cluster, a later analysis reportedly found fewer N-insertions than the roughly 700-donor mean. A prior analysis recorded that most TCR beta V segments were productive about 90% or about 30% of the time.

This TCR came from a woman in her forties or fifties in good health and CMV-seropositive. Sequencing input: PBMCs.

The CDR3 DNA reads as TGTGCCAGCAGCCCCGGGACAGGTAACAATCAGCCCCAGCATTTT. Translation: CASSPGTGNNQPQHF. The rearrangement uses TRBV7-9 and TRBJ1-5, with 8 bases lining up with TRBD1. J was trimmed by 3 bases and V by 5 bases; bases with no gene match: 6. Germline CDR1 and CDR2: SEHNR and FQNEAQ (reference sequence). The CDR3 loop spans 15 amino acids. The whole variable domain, filled in from reference TRBV7-9 and TRBJ1-5, reads DTGVSQNPRHKITKRGQNVTFRCDPISEHNRLYWYRQTLGQGPEFLTYFQNEAQLEKSRLLSDRFSAERPKGSFSTLEIQRTEQGDSAMYLCASSPGTGNNQPQHFGDGTRLSIL.